The rows below give T cell receptor beta chains drawn from one sample of a study of blood T cells in healthy people across ages. Using its own MiXCR run on the 5' RACE reads, TCRdb lists one record per CDR3 protein. The data hold about 1.4 million distinct CDR3 sequences, with 59% observed a single time. Material for sequencing was blood. All receptors derive from a man between 18 and 35 years old in good health. The CDR3 runs from the conserved cysteine through the conserved F or W. The D gene is left open where the match is weak. Clone size is stated in some rows and not others, as once, few, many or a class when expanded.

length,D,J,V,size,CDR3,DNA
13,NA,TRBJ1-2,TRBV2,NA,CASSERLNHGYTF,TGTGCCAGCAGTGAACGCCTGAACCATGGCTACACCTTC
15,TRBD1,TRBJ1-4,TRBV5-1,NA,CASAETGGAGEKLFF,TGCGCCAGCGCCGAAACAGGGGGCGCAGGTGAAAAACTGTTTTTT
15,NA,TRBJ2-5,TRBV12-3/TRBV12-4,once,CASKIQAGGKETQYF,TGTGCCAGCAAAATACAAGCGGGCGGTAAGGAGACCCAGTACTTC
15,NA,TRBJ2-1,TRBV2,NA,CASRAGTLNHNEQFF,TGTGCCAGCAGGGCCGGGACCCTAAACCACAATGAGCAGTTCTTC
11,NA,TRBJ2-3,TRBV29-1,few,CSERQVDTQYF,TGCAGCGAGCGACAGGTAGATACGCAGTATTTT
12,TRBD1,TRBJ1-4,TRBV29-1,NA,CSATTGSEKLFF,TGCAGCGCCACGACAGGGAGTGAAAAACTGTTTTTT
12,TRBD2,TRBJ2-7,TRBV29-1,NA,CSVVRGAYEQYF,TGCAGCGTTGTGCGGGGGGCCTACGAGCAGTACTTC
15,NA,TRBJ2-1,TRBV7-6,NA,CASSTGPPLYNEQFF,TGTGCCAGCAGCACGGGACCCCCTCTGTACAATGAGCAGTTCTTC
17,NA,TRBJ2-3,TRBV18,once,CASSSRGRGTLTDTQYF,TGTGCCAGCTCGTCACGGGGTCGCGGGACACTCACAGATACGCAGTATTTT
15,NA,TRBJ1-4,TRBV20-1,NA,CSARSPGPLGEKLFF,TGCAGTGCTAGATCTCCGGGACCCTTGGGGGAAAAACTGTTTTTT
14,TRBD2,TRBJ2-7,TRBV20-1,NA,CSARQASGAYEQYF,TGCAGTGCTAGGCAGGCTAGCGGTGCCTACGAGCAGTACTTC
14,NA,TRBJ2-7,TRBV27,few,CASSFGASSYEQYF,TGTGCCAGCAGTTTCGGGGCGTCCTCCTACGAGCAGTACTTC
15,TRBD1,TRBJ2-7,TRBV13,NA,CASSVGTGALRGQYF,TGTGCCAGCAGCGTAGGGACAGGGGCCCTCCGAGGGCAGTACTTC
14,TRBD2,TRBJ2-3,TRBV6-5,NA,CASKRGGITDTQYF,TGTGCCAGCAAACGGGGGGGTATCACAGATACGCAGTATTTT
13,NA,TRBJ1-2,TRBV9,few,CASSVEGGSGYTF,TGTGCCAGCAGCGTAGAGGGAGGGTCCGGCTACACCTTC
15,NA,TRBJ1-2,TRBV20-1,NA,CSARFQPRGLGGYTF,TGCAGTGCTAGGTTTCAACCCCGGGGCCTTGGCGGCTACACCTTC